The table lists the clone carrying this T cell receptor (beta chain) with a few counts. Its antigen is undetermined. Negative isolation yielded CD4+ and CD8+ T cells, and FACS enriched TEMRA cells. V gave up 1 base and J gave up 0 bases, with 7 bases separating them. The CDR3 runs to 15 residues. Germline lookup yields CDR1 MDHEN and CDR2 SYDVKM. The record originates from a study of CD8 T cells in Susac syndrome. Reverse transcription of about 0.5 to 1 ug RNA used random hexamers. The method of amplification for TCR beta CDR3 was immunoSEQ multiplex PCR, covering 54 Vbeta and 13 Jbeta. TCRdb independently ran MiXCR on the immunoSEQ multiplex PCR reads; one entry per CDR3 protein. The data hold about 290,000 distinct CDR3 sequences, with around 85% observed a single time. Notes on the study in general: TCR sequencing and HLA analysis covered a relatively small number of individuals.

The source material was CD8+ T cells from PBMCs. The chain has TRBV28 and TRBJ2-1; D not resolved. This clonotype was obtained from a human donor with multiple sclerosis. CDR3: CASSLSAASYNEQFF. The CDR3 DNA sequence: TGTGCCAGCAGTTTATCCGCAGCCTCCTACAATGAGCAGTTCTTC.